This TCR beta chain was captured by sequencing in a study of blood T cell repertoires in COVID-19. V lost 3 bases, J lost 2 bases, and 3 bases stayed unmatched. The CDR3 is made up of 15 amino acids. The germline gives CDR1 LNHDA, CDR2 SQIVND (reference sequence). Here immunoSEQ multiplex PCR was the method, and the copy in TCRdb shows in-frame clones only, minus some. This table holds 70,000 to 95,000 clones, 89% found once. This clonotype was sampled from a woman older than 75 with active COVID-19. The sample taken for sequencing was peripheral blood. V and J are TRBV19 and TRBJ2-3, with 9 nucleotides matching TRBD1. This chain's CDR3 is CASSMGTGYTDTQYF. The CDR3 DNA reads as TGTGCCAGTAGTATGGGGACAGGGTACACAGATACGCAGTATTTT. Together with reference TRBV19 and TRBJ2-3, the CDR3 gives the full variable domain: DGGITQSPKYLFRKEGQNVTLSCEQNLNHDAMYWYRQDPGQGLRLIYYSQIVNDFQKGDIAEGYSVSREKKESFPLTVTSAQKNPTAFYLCASSMGTGYTDTQYFGPGTRLTVL.